This TCR beta chain was recorded in a study of shared clonotypes between healthy human individuals. Study-level background: There were three CD4 naive, three CD4 memory, two CD8 naive and one CD8 memory plates per donor.

The germline V gene has CDR1 SGHRS and CDR2 YFSETQ. There are 16 residues in the CDR3. The V segment lost 0 bases and the J segment 3 bases; nucleotides outside the gene matches: 3. Some clones are missing from TCRdb's copy, which holds only in-frame ones; the method was immunoSEQ multiplex PCR. Here the sample spans 2,500,000 or so clones, 90% to 95% being singletons. Overall study results and limits: A reduction in generation probabilities was seen for non-shared clonotypes relative to those shared by all four donors.

This clone has a single count. Its antigen remains unknown. This TCR derives from a man between 18 and 29 years old in good health. The chain has TRBV5-1 and TRBJ2-1, with 10 nucleotides matching TRBD2. Material: naive CD4+ T cells sorted from blood. As to subset: CD45RA+ positively selected. The CDR3 sequence: CASSLEGTSVYNEQFF. In nucleotides, the CDR3 is TGCGCCAGCAGCTTGGAGGGGACTAGCGTCTACAATGAGCAGTTCTTC. Together with reference TRBV5-1 and TRBJ2-1, the CDR3 gives the full variable domain: KAGVTQTPRYLIKTRGQQVTLSCSPISGHRSVSWYQQTPGQGLQFLFEYFSETQRNKGNFPGRFSGRQFSNSRSEMNVSTLELGDSALYLCASSLEGTSVYNEQFFGPGTRLTVL.